Sequencing of this T cell receptor beta chain was carried out in a study of shared clonotypes between healthy human individuals. V lost 0 bases and J lost 7, with 11 bases in between. The germline CDR1 and CDR2 sequences are SGHRS and YFSETQ. The CDR3 consists of 15 residues. Method: immunoSEQ multiplex PCR; TCRdb's copy keeps in-frame clones and lacks some. This table holds some 2.4 million clones, roughly 93% found once. The chain carries TRBV5-1 and TRBJ1-6; the D is unclear. Sequenced: naive CD4+ T cells from PBMCs. Sample subset: CD45RA+ positively selected. This sequence originates from a man aged 18 to 30 in good health. Some clones in this sample may be carry-over from other donors' samples. In nucleotides, the CDR3 is TGCGCCAGCAGCTTGGGGTTCAACGGGAATTCACCCCTCCACTTT. It encodes CASSLGFNGNSPLHF.